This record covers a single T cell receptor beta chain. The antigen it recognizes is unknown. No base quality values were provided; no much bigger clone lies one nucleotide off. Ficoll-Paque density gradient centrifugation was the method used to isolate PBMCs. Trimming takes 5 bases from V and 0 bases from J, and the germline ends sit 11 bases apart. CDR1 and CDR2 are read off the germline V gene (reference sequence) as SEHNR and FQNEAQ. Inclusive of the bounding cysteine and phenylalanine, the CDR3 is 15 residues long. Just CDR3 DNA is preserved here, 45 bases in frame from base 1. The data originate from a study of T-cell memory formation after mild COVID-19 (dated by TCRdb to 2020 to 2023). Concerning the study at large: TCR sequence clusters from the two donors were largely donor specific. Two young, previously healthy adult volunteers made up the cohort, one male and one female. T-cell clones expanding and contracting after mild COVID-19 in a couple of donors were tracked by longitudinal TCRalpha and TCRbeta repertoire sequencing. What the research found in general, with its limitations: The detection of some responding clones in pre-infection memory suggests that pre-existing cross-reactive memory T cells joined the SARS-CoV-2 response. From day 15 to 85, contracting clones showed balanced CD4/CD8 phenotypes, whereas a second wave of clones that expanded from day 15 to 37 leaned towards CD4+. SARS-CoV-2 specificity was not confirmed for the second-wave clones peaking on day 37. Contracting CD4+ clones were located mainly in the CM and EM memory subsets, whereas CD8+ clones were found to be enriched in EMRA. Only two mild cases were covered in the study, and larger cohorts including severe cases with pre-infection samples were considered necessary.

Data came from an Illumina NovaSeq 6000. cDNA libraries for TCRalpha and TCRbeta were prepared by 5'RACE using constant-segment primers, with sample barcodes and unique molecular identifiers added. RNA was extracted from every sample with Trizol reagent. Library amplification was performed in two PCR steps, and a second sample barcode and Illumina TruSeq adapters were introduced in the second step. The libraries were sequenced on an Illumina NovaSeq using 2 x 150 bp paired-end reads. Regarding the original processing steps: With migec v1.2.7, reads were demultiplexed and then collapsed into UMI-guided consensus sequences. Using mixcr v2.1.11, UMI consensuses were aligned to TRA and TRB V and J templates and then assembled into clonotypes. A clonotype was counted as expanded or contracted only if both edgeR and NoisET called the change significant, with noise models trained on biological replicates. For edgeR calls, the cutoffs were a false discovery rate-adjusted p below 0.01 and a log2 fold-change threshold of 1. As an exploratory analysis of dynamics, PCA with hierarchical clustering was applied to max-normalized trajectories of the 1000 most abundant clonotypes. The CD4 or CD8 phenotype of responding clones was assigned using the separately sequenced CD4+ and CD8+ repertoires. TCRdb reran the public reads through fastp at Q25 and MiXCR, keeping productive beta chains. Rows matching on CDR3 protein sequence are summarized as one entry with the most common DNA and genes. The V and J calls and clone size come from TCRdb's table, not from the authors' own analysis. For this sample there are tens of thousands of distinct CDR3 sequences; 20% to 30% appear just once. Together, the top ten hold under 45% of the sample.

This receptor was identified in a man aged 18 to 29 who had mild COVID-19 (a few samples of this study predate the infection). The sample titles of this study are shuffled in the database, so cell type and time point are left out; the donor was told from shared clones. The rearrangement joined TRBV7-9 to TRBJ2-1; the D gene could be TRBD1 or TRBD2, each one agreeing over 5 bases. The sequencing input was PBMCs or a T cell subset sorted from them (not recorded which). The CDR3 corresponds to CASSQMGRSYNEQFF. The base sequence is TGTGCCAGCAGCCAGATGGGACGCTCCTACAATGAGCAGTTCTTC. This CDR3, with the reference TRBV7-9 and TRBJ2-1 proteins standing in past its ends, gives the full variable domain DTGVSQNPRHKITKRGQNVTFRCDPISEHNRLYWYRQTLGQGPEFLTYFQNEAQLEKSRLLSDRFSAERPKGSFSTLEIQRTEQGDSAMYLCASSQMGRSYNEQFFGPGTRLTVL.